This TCR beta chain was identified during a study of cytomegalovirus exposure and HLA in healthy donors. Study-level results: Cytomegalovirus status was reportedly diagnosed by the classifier with high specificity and sensitivity. Specificity for CMV antigens was confirmed in vitro for a few of the CMV-associated chains. Rarity held for most TCR sequences, but there were some public TCRs that occurred in many donors.

Some clones are missing from TCRdb's copy, which holds only in-frame ones; the method was immunoSEQ multiplex PCR. The sample records roughly 330,000 clones, about 90% being singletons. V was cut by 0 bases and J by 6 bases, with 10 bases left in between. CDR1 is SGDLS and CDR2 is YYNGEE in the germline V gene. This CDR3 region has 14 residues. Comments on this clone: Its antigen is currently unknown.

The approximately 130-subject validation cohort, separate from the approximately 660-subject first cohort, included the donors. This sequence joins TRBV9 and TRBJ2-1; D not certain. The sample taken for sequencing was PBMCs. The TCR sequence derives from a woman in her twenties or thirties in good health and CMV-seropositive. CDR3 protein: CASSVVESINEQFF. CDR3 coding DNA: TGTGCCAGCAGCGTAGTGGAATCTATCAATGAGCAGTTCTTC.